The rows below give T cell receptor beta chains drawn from one sample of a study of cytomegalovirus exposure and HLA in healthy donors. Assay used: immunoSEQ multiplex PCR; TCRdb lists only in-frame clones, some missing. In the table there are roughly 110,000 clones, roughly 80% of which are singletons. The sequenced sample consisted of PBMCs. The receptors here all came from a woman aged 30 to 39 in good health and CMV-seropositive. Both conserved end residues are part of each CDR3. The D gene is left open where the match is weak. Expanded clones are given a class, and other clones once, few, many or no size at all.

v_call: TRBV4-1; clone_size: .; j_call: TRBJ2-2; d_call: TRBD1; cdr3_nt: TGCGCCAGCAGCCAAGTACAGGGGGCCGGGGAGCTGTTTTTT; cdr3_aa: CASSQVQGAGELFF
v_call: TRBV6-9; clone_size: .; j_call: TRBJ1-1; d_call: TRBD1; cdr3_nt: TGTGCCAGCAGTTCTCGTGCAGGGGGGAATACTGAAGCTTTCTTT; cdr3_aa: CASSSRAGGNTEAFF
v_call: TRBV27; clone_size: .; j_call: TRBJ1-5; d_call: .; cdr3_nt: TGTGCCAGCAGTCCCGCTACCCCGGGTACGCGCCAGCATTTT; cdr3_aa: CASSPATPGTRQHF
v_call: TRBV6-5; clone_size: .; j_call: TRBJ1-5; d_call: .; cdr3_nt: TGTGCCAGCAGTACAGGCTCCCAGCCCCAGCATTTT; cdr3_aa: CASSTGSQPQHF
v_call: TRBV2; clone_size: .; j_call: TRBJ2-6; d_call: .; cdr3_nt: TGTGCCAGCAGTGGGACAGACAACGTCCTGACTTTC; cdr3_aa: CASSGTDNVLTF
v_call: TRBV11-3; clone_size: .; j_call: TRBJ1-5; d_call: .; cdr3_nt: TGTGCCAGCAGCCGGGAGGGAGGTCAGCCCCAGCATTTT; cdr3_aa: CASSREGGQPQHF
v_call: TRBV5-1; clone_size: once; j_call: TRBJ2-1; d_call: TRBD1; cdr3_nt: TGCGCCAGCAGCGAGGGACCTGTGGGACAGTCCGGCAATGAGCAGTTCTTC; cdr3_aa: CASSEGPVGQSGNEQFF
v_call: TRBV30; clone_size: few; j_call: TRBJ1-3; d_call: .; cdr3_nt: TGTGCCTGCCAGGCAATGGTTGCTGGAAACACCATATATTTT; cdr3_aa: CACQAMVAGNTIYF
v_call: TRBV6-5; clone_size: once; j_call: TRBJ1-1; d_call: TRBD1; cdr3_nt: TGTGCCAGCAGTTACTCGAGTCAGGGGGCCCCTGAAGCTTTCTTT; cdr3_aa: CASSYSSQGAPEAFF
v_call: TRBV27; clone_size: .; j_call: TRBJ2-2; d_call: .; cdr3_nt: TGTGCCAGCAGTTTCCGACGGGAGATGAACACCGGGGAGCTGTTTTTT; cdr3_aa: CASSFRREMNTGELFF
v_call: TRBV10-2; clone_size: .; j_call: TRBJ1-5; d_call: TRBD1; cdr3_nt: TGCGCCAGCAGTGAGTCACAGGGGTCCAATCAGCCCCAGCATTTT; cdr3_aa: CASSESQGSNQPQHF
v_call: TRBV2; clone_size: .; j_call: TRBJ2-5; d_call: .; cdr3_nt: TGTGCCAGCCTTGACGAGGCGTTCTCGGGTGTCTTCCAAGAGACCCAGTACTTC; cdr3_aa: CASLDEAFSGVFQETQYF
v_call: TRBV5-1; clone_size: .; j_call: TRBJ1-1; d_call: .; cdr3_nt: TGCGCCAGCAGCTTGGTGGCAGAATCAGGTGAAGCTTTCTTT; cdr3_aa: CASSLVAESGEAFF
v_call: TRBV19; clone_size: .; j_call: TRBJ2-3; d_call: TRBD2; cdr3_nt: TGTGCCAGTAGCCCGGGACTAGCGGGAGGTGAGGGCACAGATACGCAGTATTTT; cdr3_aa: CASSPGLAGGEGTDTQYF
v_call: TRBV7-2; clone_size: .; j_call: TRBJ1-2; d_call: TRBD1; cdr3_nt: TGTGCCAGCAGCTTAGGTCCAGGGGGCTTTGGCTACACCTTC; cdr3_aa: CASSLGPGGFGYTF
v_call: TRBV7-8; clone_size: .; j_call: TRBJ1-5; d_call: .; cdr3_nt: TGTGCCAGCAGCTTAGTTTGGCAGGTTAGCAATCAGCCCCAGCATTTT; cdr3_aa: CASSLVWQVSNQPQHF
v_call: TRBV5-1; clone_size: .; j_call: TRBJ2-5; d_call: TRBD2; cdr3_nt: TGCGCCAGCAGCCCCCGGGTAGCGGGAGGAGAGACCCAGTACTTC; cdr3_aa: CASSPRVAGGETQYF
v_call: TRBV5-1; clone_size: .; j_call: TRBJ2-1; d_call: TRBD1; cdr3_nt: TGCGCCAGCAGCTTGGTATGGACAGGGTCGGGAAATGAGCAGTTCTTC; cdr3_aa: CASSLVWTGSGNEQFF
v_call: TRBV7-2; clone_size: .; j_call: TRBJ2-1; d_call: .; cdr3_nt: TGTGCCAGCAGCCCACAAGGAGGGCTATACAATGAGCAGTTCTTC; cdr3_aa: CASSPQGGLYNEQFF
v_call: TRBV9; clone_size: .; j_call: TRBJ1-3; d_call: TRBD1; cdr3_nt: TGTGCCAGCAGCGTAGAAGGGGGCTTTGGAAACACCATATATTTT; cdr3_aa: CASSVEGGFGNTIYF
v_call: TRBV7-9; clone_size: .; j_call: TRBJ2-1; d_call: .; cdr3_nt: TGTGCCAGCAGCTTGAAGGTGGTATCGGCTAGCCGACCCAATGAGCAGTTCTTC; cdr3_aa: CASSLKVVSASRPNEQFF
v_call: TRBV18; clone_size: .; j_call: TRBJ2-7; d_call: TRBD1; cdr3_nt: TGTGCCAGCTCTCCGACCTTGGACAGGGTGGGGGAGCAGTACTTC; cdr3_aa: CASSPTLDRVGEQYF
v_call: TRBV9; clone_size: .; j_call: TRBJ2-7; d_call: .; cdr3_nt: TGTGCCAGCAGCCAGGGTGGCGAGCAGTACTTC; cdr3_aa: CASSQGGEQYF
v_call: TRBV5-4; clone_size: .; j_call: TRBJ1-1; d_call: .; cdr3_nt: TGTGCCAGCAGCCACTCCGGGATGGGGTGGATGAACACTGAAGCTTTCTTT; cdr3_aa: CASSHSGMGWMNTEAFF
v_call: TRBV5-1; clone_size: .; j_call: TRBJ2-3; d_call: TRBD2; cdr3_nt: TGCGCCAGCAGCTCTCAAGGATCCGGGACTAGCATTTTCGCAGATACGCAGTATTTT; cdr3_aa: CASSSQGSGTSIFADTQYF
v_call: TRBV6-1; clone_size: .; j_call: TRBJ1-1; d_call: TRBD1; cdr3_nt: TGTGCCAGCTCGGGACAGATGAACACTGAAGCTTTCTTT; cdr3_aa: CASSGQMNTEAFF